The 24 T cell receptor beta chains in this list originate from one sample, sequenced in a study of cytomegalovirus exposure and HLA in healthy donors. The PCR used 60 Vbeta and 13 Jbeta primers. Clones were sequenced by immunoSEQ multiplex PCR, and TCRdb holds only the in-frame ones, with some missing. The repertoire includes 95,000 to 130,000 clones, 70% to 80% of them detected once, and 1.6% sits in the top ten. The source material was PBMCs. These receptor sequences come from a woman aged 18-29 years in good health and CMV-seronegative.

This sequence joins TRBV2 and TRBJ1-2, with 8 bases lining up with TRBD1. CDR1 SNHLY and CDR2 FYNNEI come from the germline V gene. The length of the CDR3 is 14 residues. V was clipped by 2 bases and J by 5 bases; unmatched bases: 4. Written as DNA, the CDR3 is TGTGCCAGCAGTGAACCAGGGGGCACATATGGCTACACCTTC. This encodes CASSEPGGTYGYTF.

The chain uses TRBV28 and TRBJ2-7; tentative D call: TRBD1 (5 bases). Per germline, CDR1 MDHEN and CDR2 SYDVKM. Trimming left V 3 bases short and J 2 bases short, with 11 bases between. The CDR3 length is 14 residues. DNA for the CDR3: TGTGCCAGCAGTTTGGGGCAGGGTCCCTACGAGCAGTACTTC. This sequence encodes CASSLGQGPYEQYF.

The genes are TRBV5-4 and TRBJ2-7; D possibly corresponds to TRBD1 (6 bases). With 4 bases removed from V and 3 bases from J, the gap between germline ends came to 14 bases. The CDR3 loop spans 14 amino acids. CDR1 and CDR2 from the germline V gene are SGHNT and YYREEE (reference sequence). The CDR3 region is CASSPRGQLYEQYF. The CDR3 coding sequence is TGTGCCAGCAGCCCGCGCGGACAGCTCTACGAGCAGTACTTC.

This clone was seen a single time. This chain uses TRBV28 with TRBJ2-7, with D unresolved. The CDR3 spans 12 residues. Germline loops: CDR1 MDHEN, CDR2 SYDVKM. Trimming stripped 2 bases from V and 5 bases from J, with 7 bases between. CDR3 amino acids: CASSLVLNEQYF. The CDR3 DNA reads TGTGCCAGCAGTTTAGTCCTAAACGAGCAGTACTTC.

This clone has a single count. The chain carries TRBV28 and TRBJ1-2; 7 nucleotides match TRBD1. V lost 8 bases, J lost 0 bases, and 6 bases stayed unmatched. The CDR3 has 14 residues. Germline-derived CDR1 and CDR2 are MDHEN and SYDVKM. CDR3 bases: TGTGCCAGCTGGGACAGCGTTACTAACTATGGCTACACCTTC. This translates into CASWDSVTNYGYTF.

V and J are TRBV30 and TRBJ2-3, with D possibly being TRBD2 (6 bases). Germline values: CDR1 GTSNPN, CDR2 SVGIG (reference sequence). Deletions cut 2 bases from V and 1 base from J, with 10 bases between. The CDR3 runs 14 residues. The CDR3 DNA sequence: TGTGCCTGGAGTCTACCGGGGGGCACAGATACGCAGTATTTT. Its protein product is CAWSLPGGTDTQYF.

This clone has a handful of counts. V gene TRBV6-5 combines with J gene TRBJ1-1; maybe TRBD1 (5 bases). Germline assignment: CDR1 MNHEY and CDR2 SVGAGI. V was clipped by 3 bases and J by 5 bases, with 16 bases between them. The CDR3 loop spans 15 amino acids. CDR3 loop: CASSYWQDMRTEAFF. The CDR3 nucleotides are TGTGCCAGCAGTTATTGGCAGGACATGAGGACTGAAGCTTTCTTT.

This clone was detected a few times. The chain carries TRBV28 and TRBJ1-2; D is uncertain. CDR1 is MDHEN, CDR2 SYDVKM, per germline. The CDR3 extends over 13 amino acids. V shed 2 bases and J shed 2 bases, with 6 bases lying between them. The DNA for the CDR3 is TGTGCCAGCAGTTTACCCTTCAACTATGGCTACACCTTC. Its protein product is CASSLPFNYGYTF.

This clone came up a few times. The gene calls are TRBV5-6 and TRBJ1-2; D may be TRBD1 (5 bases). The CDR3 extends over 12 amino acids. V dropped 0 bases and J dropped 8 bases, with 8 bases sitting between them. Germline V gives CDR1 SGHDT, CDR2 YYEEEE. The CDR3 sequence: CASSLDQGGYTF. In DNA, the CDR3 is TGTGCCAGCAGCTTGGACCAGGGAGGCTACACCTTC.

The gene calls are TRBV2 and TRBJ1-5; no reliable D call. The V end lost 5 bases, the J end lost 2 bases, and 13 bases lay between the germline ends. Per the germline V gene, CDR1 is SNHLY and CDR2 is FYNNEI. The CDR3 is made up of 15 amino acids. This chain's CDR3 is CASSNGPVGNQPQHF. Written as DNA, the CDR3 is TGTGCCAGCAGTAACGGTCCCGTGGGCAATCAGCCCCAGCATTTT.

The gene calls are TRBV5-1 and TRBJ1-1; D not resolved. V was cut by 6 bases and J by 5 bases, with 8 bases left in between. The CDR3 is made up of 11 amino acids. Germline loops: CDR1 SGHRS, CDR2 YFSETQ. CDR3 nucleotide sequence: TGCGCCAGCACTGGCGGAACTGAAGCTTTCTTT. This translates into CASTGGTEAFF.

A few counts support this clone. The V call is TRBV5-1, the J call TRBJ1-1, with 8 bases that match TRBD1. Germline V gives CDR1 SGHRS, CDR2 YFSETQ. J gave up 6 bases and V 4 bases, and 11 bases lay outside the gene matches. The CDR3 covers 15 residues. The CDR3 bases are TGCGCCAGCAGCGTGTTCGACAGGGGTTCGTCTGAAGCTTTCTTT. Translated: CASSVFDRGSSEAFF.

The chain uses TRBV15 and TRBJ2-3, with unresolved D. Germline V gives CDR1 LNHNV, CDR2 YYDKDF (reference sequence). With 0 bases removed from V and 1 base from J, the gap between germline ends came to 8 bases. The CDR3 is 15 residues long. The CDR3 DNA follows: TGTGCCACCAGCAGAGAGAGGTCGCGCACAGATACGCAGTATTTT. Its protein product is CATSRERSRTDTQYF.

The V call is TRBV5-6, the J call TRBJ2-5, with 9 bases that match TRBD1. CDR1 is SGHDT, CDR2 YYEEEE, per germline. The CDR3 covers 15 residues. The trim removed 3 bases at V and 3 bases at J, leaving 6 bases unmatched. CDR3 bases: TGTGCCAGCAGCTCACAGGGGGCTGGGAAAGAGACCCAGTACTTC. Translation gives CASSSQGAGKETQYF. The full variable domain, rest sourced from reference TRBV5-6 and TRBJ2-5, is DAGVTQSPTHLIKTRGQQVTLRCSPKSGHDTVSWYQQALGQGPQFIFQYYEEEERQRGNFPDRFSGHQFPNYSSELNVNALLLGDSALYLCASSSQGAGKETQYFGPGTRLLVL.

The gene calls are TRBV5-6 and TRBJ1-2, with D tentatively TRBD1 (6 bases). CDR1 is SGHDT and CDR2 is YYEEEE in the germline V gene. This CDR3 has 16 residues. Trimming took off 4 bases at V and 0 bases at J, with 16 bases between the two ends. The CDR3 DNA is TGTGCCAGCAGCCTGCCCTGGACAGATTCTAACTATGGCTACACCTTC. The encoded protein is CASSLPWTDSNYGYTF.

This clone has just one count. V and J are TRBV5-4 and TRBJ1-2, with TRBD1 identical over 10 bases. Per germline, CDR1 SGHNT and CDR2 YYREEE (reference sequence). The CDR3 runs 16 residues. V was pared by 2 bases and J by 4 bases, with 8 bases of the junction left unmatched. The CDR3 nucleotides read TGTGCCAGCAGCTTCGACGGGGACAGGGGTGTCTATGGCTACACCTTC. Protein: CASSFDGDRGVYGYTF.

J is TRBJ1-2 and V is TRBV9, with D perhaps matching TRBD1 (6 bases). This CDR3 comprises 16 residues. Germline CDR1 is SGDLS and CDR2 is YYNGEE. Trimming shortened V by 0 bases and J by 1 base, and 13 bases separated the two germline ends. CDR3 protein: CASSVGWLQGNYGYTF. CDR3 DNA: TGTGCCAGCAGCGTAGGCTGGCTACAGGGTAACTATGGCTACACCTTC.

Written as DNA, the CDR3 is TGCGCCAGCAGCCTAGGCGGCAGTAGACTTAATAATGAAAAACTGTTTTTT. This encodes CASSLGGSRLNNEKLFF. This chain uses TRBV4-1 with TRBJ1-4; D call uncertain. Germline CDR1 is MGHRA and CDR2 is YSYEKL. CDR3 length: 17 residues. V was pared by 4 bases and J by 4 bases, with 19 bases between.

The V gene is TRBV10-3, the J gene TRBJ2-5, with D maybe TRBD2 (5 bases). Trimming took off 5 bases at V and 5 bases at J, with 15 bases between the two ends. The CDR3 length is 14 residues. The germline V gene encodes CDR1 ENHRY and CDR2 SYGVKD. The DNA for the CDR3 is TGTGCCATCAGTCCCCGAGCGGACGGGGAGACCCAGTACTTC. This sequence encodes CAISPRADGETQYF.

This chain connects TRBV28 to TRBJ2-7; D is perhaps TRBD2 (5 bases). The CDR3 consists of 13 residues. Germline V gene data show CDR1 as MDHEN and CDR2 as SYDVKM. Trimming took off 2 bases at V and 5 bases at J, with 10 bases between the two ends. This CDR3 reads CASSLSGQDEQYF. CDR3 in DNA: TGTGCCAGCAGTTTAAGCGGTCAAGACGAGCAGTACTTC.

Only one count was recorded for this clone. The chain uses TRBV9 and TRBJ2-5; D unresolved. The V gene's germline CDR1 is SGDLS and CDR2 YYNGEE. Between the trimmed V and J ends, which lost 4 bases and 5 bases, there was a span of 15 bases. The CDR3 has 14 amino acids. The CDR3 nucleotides are TGTGCCAGCAGCCCGCATTTCGGGTTTGAGACCCAGTACTTC. This sequence encodes CASSPHFGFETQYF.

The V gene is TRBV29-1, the J gene TRBJ1-3, with 7 bases identical to TRBD1. This CDR3 contains 14 residues. The germline V gene encodes CDR1 SQVTM and CDR2 ANQGSEA. The trim removed 6 bases at V and 4 bases at J, leaving 9 bases unmatched. For the CDR3, the DNA is TGCAGCGTCAAAGCCGGGACAGTCGGAAACACCATATATTTT. It specifies CSVKAGTVGNTIYF.

V gene TRBV5-4 combines with J gene TRBJ2-5; 7 nucleotides line up with TRBD2. The CDR3 is made up of 14 amino acids. The J segment lost 5 bases and the V segment lost 3 bases, leaving 7 bases of the junction unmatched. Germline CDR1 and CDR2: SGHNT and YYREEE (reference sequence). CDR3 in amino acids: CASSSPHGGETQYF. The DNA of the CDR3 is TGTGCCAGCAGCTCCCCCCACGGGGGGGAGACCCAGTACTTC. Drawing the rest from reference TRBV5-4 and TRBJ2-5, the complete variable domain is ETGVTQSPTHLIKTRGQQVTLRCSSQSGHNTVSWYQQALGQGPQFIFQYYREEENGRGNFPPRFSGLQFPNYSSELNVNALELDDSALYLCASSSPHGGETQYFGPGTRLLVL.

This chain connects TRBV5-4 to TRBJ2-7; D not resolved. V lost 3 bases, J lost 0 bases, and 10 bases lay in between. The CDR3 is made up of 14 amino acids. Germline CDR1 reads SGHNT; CDR2 reads YYREEE (reference sequence). CDR3 sequence (DNA): TGTGCCAGCAGCTCCGAGACGGGCTCCTACGAGCAGTACTTC. It yields the protein CASSSETGSYEQYF.